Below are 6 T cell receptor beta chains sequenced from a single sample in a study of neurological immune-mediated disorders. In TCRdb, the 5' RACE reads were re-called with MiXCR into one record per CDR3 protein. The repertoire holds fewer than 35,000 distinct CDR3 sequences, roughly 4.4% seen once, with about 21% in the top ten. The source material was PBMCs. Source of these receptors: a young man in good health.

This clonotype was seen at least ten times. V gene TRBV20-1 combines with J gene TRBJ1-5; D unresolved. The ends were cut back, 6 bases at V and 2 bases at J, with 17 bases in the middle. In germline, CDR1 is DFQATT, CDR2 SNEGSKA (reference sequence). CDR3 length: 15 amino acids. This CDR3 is CSARYPSWGNQPQHF. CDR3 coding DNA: TGCAGTGCCAGGTACCCTTCTTGGGGCAATCAGCCCCAGCATTTT.

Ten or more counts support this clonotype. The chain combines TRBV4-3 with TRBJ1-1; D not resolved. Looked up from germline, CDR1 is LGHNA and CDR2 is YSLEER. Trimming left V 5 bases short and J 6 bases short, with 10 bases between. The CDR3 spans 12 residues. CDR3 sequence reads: CASSSNGAEAFF. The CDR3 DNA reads TGCGCCAGCAGCTCCAACGGGGCTGAAGCTTTCTTT.

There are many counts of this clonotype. CDR3 sequence reads: CASSQAGTGTGTLNEQFF. The CDR3 region has the DNA TGTGCCAGCAGCCAAGCCGGTACCGGGACAGGGACTTTAAATGAGCAGTTCTTC. The V gene is TRBV14, the J gene TRBJ2-1; TRBD1 matches at 9 bases. The junction had 14 bases not matched to a gene; V was cut back by 1 base and J by 7 bases. In germline, CDR1 is SGHDN, CDR2 FVKESK. The CDR3 has 18 amino acids.

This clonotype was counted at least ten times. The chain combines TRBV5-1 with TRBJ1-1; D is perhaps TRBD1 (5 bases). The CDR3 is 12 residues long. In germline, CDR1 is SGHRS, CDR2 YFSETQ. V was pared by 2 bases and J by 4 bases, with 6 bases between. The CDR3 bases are TGCGCCAGCAGCTTTGACAGCACTGAAGCTTTCTTT. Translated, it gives CASSFDSTEAFF.

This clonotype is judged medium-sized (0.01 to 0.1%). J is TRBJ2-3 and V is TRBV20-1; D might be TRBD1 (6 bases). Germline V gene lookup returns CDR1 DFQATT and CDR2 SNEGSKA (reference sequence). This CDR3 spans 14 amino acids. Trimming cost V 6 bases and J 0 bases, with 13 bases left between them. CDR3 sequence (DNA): TGCAGTGCGAGACAGGTTACTAGCACAGATACGCAGTATTTT. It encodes CSARQVTSTDTQYF.

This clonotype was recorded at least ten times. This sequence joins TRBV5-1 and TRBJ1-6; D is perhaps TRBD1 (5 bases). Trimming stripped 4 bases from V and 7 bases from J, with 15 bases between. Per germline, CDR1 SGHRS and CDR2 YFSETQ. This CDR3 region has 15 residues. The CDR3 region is CASSELTGRNSPLHF. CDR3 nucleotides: TGCGCCAGCAGCGAGTTGACGGGACGCAATTCACCCCTCCACTTT.